The source of this TCR beta chain is a study of human T cells and chemical hapten exposure. Across the whole study: Patients received weekly diphenylcyclopropenone doses to the scalp throughout the approximately 26-week study.

The germline V gene has CDR1 LGHNA and CDR2 YSLEER. The length of the CDR3 is 15 residues. The V end lost 0 bases, the J end lost 10 bases, and 13 bases lay between the germline ends. In its sample, this clonotype was seen a few times. The time point was: patch test 2, 6 weeks after DPC sensitization. Treatment of the sample: therapeutic diphenylcyclopropenone sensitization with weekly scalp DPC. TCRdb independently ran MiXCR on the RACE reads; one entry per CDR3 protein. The table lists just over 350,000 distinct CDR3 sequences, roughly 6.3% of them singletons. V usage is TRBV4-3 and J usage is TRBJ1-6; weak D call: TRBD1 (5 bases). The sequence derives from a woman younger than 30 with alopecia areata. Some clones in this sample may be carry-over from other donors' samples. Material: whole blood, obtained in connection with sensitization to the hapten diphenylcyclopropenone (DPC). CDR3 in DNA: TGCGCCAGCAGCCAAGAAAGGGGTCCAGTCTCACCCCTCCACTTT. Its translation: CASSQERGPVSPLHF.